This TCR beta chain was obtained from a study of T cell responses to AZD1222 COVID-19 vaccine. Sequencing used immunoSEQ multiplex PCR; TCRdb keeps in-frame clones, though not all of them. Among about 160,000 clones listed, 89% were seen once. The CDR3 is 16 residues long. This sample comprised peripheral blood, obtained on day 0 of AZD1222 vaccination. This chain links TRBV21-1 with TRBJ2-5; TRBD1, the D gene given by the table, was not confirmed from the DNA. TRBV21-1 is listed as a pseudogene. The clonotype comes from an adult in good health. This CDR3 is CASSRWTGKDQETQYF. CDR3 nucleotides: TGTGCCAGCAGCAGATGGACAGGGAAAGACCAAGAGACCCAGTACTTC.